This TCR beta chain was retrieved from a study of T-cell reconstitution after alpha-beta-depleted transplantation in children. Overall study findings and caveats: T-cell numbers and diversity, one year after transplant, stemmed largely from T cells that were newly produced. Elevated TCRbeta diversity at day 60 was traced, in some patients, to surviving recipient T cells and thymic progenitors. Several hundred rapidly expanded clones from non-depleted graft cells reportedly supplied alpha-beta T cells about two months post-transplant.

With regard to this clonotype: Its specificity is not known.

It was with unique molecular identifiers that the TCRbeta library was prepared. TCRdb used MiXCR to reprocess the PCR reads, holding one entry per CDR3 protein. The sample has roughly 420,000 distinct CDR3 sequences, around 15% seen once. The V and J ends lost 2 bases and 1 base respectively, with 9 bases between them. From germline, CDR1 is DFQATT and CDR2 SNEGSKA (reference sequence). The CDR3 length is 14 residues. The receptor comes from a boy in the first two years of life who had a stem cell transplant for Wiskott-Aldrich syndrome, so the T cells may come from the graft donor. The V gene is TRBV20-1, the J gene TRBJ2-4; D gene ambiguous. Sequenced material: PBMCs, mostly from graft donor cells, taken 360 days after TCRalphabeta/CD19-depleted stem cell transplant. In DNA, the CDR3 is TGCAGTGCTAGACCCCCGAACGCCAAAAACATTCAGTACTTC. It is translated as CSARPPNAKNIQYF.